This T cell receptor (beta chain) was sequenced for a study of blood T cell repertoires in COVID-19. Profiled with immunoSEQ multiplex PCR; TCRdb holds only in-frame clones, not every one. This sample has about 73,000 clones, with 83% found just once. What was sequenced was peripheral blood. The sequence was collected from a woman aged 55-69 years with acute or convalescent COVID-19.

In nucleotides, the CDR3 is TGTGCCAGCTCACCGACAGGGTACTTGGTGGACGGCTACACCTTC. It is translated as CASSPTGYLVDGYTF. The chain is built from TRBV18 and TRBJ1-2; TRBD1 matches at 7 bases. J gave up 8 bases and V 3 bases, and 12 bases lay outside the gene matches. Germline assignment: CDR1 KGHSH and CDR2 LQKENI. This CDR3 contains 15 residues.